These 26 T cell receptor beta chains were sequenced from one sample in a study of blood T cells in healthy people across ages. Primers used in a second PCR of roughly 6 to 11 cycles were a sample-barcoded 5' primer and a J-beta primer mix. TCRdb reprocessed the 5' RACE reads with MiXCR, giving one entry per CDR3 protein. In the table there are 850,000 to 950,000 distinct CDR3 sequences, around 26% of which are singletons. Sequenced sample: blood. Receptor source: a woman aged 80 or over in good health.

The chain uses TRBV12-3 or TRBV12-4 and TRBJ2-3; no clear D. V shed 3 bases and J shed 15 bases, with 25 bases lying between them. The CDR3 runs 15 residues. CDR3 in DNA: TGTGCCAGCAGTTTCGGCAGAGTGAGCACAGATGTGGAATATTTT. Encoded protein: CASSFGRVSTDVEYF.

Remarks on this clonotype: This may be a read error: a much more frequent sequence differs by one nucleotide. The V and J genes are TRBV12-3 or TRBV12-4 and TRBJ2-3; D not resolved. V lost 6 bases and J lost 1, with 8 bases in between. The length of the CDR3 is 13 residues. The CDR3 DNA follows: TGTGCCAGCAGCCGATTCCGCACAGATACGCAGTATTTT. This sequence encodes CASSRFRTDTQYF.

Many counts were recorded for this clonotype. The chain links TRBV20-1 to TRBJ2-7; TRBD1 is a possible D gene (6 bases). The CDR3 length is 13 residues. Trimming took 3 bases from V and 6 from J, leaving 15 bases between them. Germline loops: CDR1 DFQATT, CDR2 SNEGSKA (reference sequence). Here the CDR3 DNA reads TGCAGTGCTAGGTTCACAGGGTTCTCCGAGCAGTACTTC. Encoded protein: CSARFTGFSEQYF.

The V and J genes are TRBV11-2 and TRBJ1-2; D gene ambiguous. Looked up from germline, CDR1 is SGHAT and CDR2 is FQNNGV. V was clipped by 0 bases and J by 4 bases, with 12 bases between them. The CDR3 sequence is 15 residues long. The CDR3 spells CASSLDLAASYGYTF. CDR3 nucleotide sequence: TGTGCCAGCAGCTTAGATCTAGCAGCCTCCTATGGCTACACCTTC. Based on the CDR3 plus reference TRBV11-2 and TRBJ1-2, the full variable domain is EAGVAQSPRYKIIEKRQSVAFWCNPISGHATLYWYQQILGQGPKLLIQFQNNGVVDDSQLPKDRFSAERLKGVDSTLKIQPAKLEDSAVYLCASSLDLAASYGYTFGSGTRLTVV.

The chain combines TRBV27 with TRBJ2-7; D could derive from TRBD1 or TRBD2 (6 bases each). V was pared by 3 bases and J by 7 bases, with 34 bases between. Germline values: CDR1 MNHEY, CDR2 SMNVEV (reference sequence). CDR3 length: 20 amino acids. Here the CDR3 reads CASSFPGVRGSKDPYHEQYF. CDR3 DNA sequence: TGTGCCAGCAGTTTTCCGGGAGTCAGGGGCTCAAAAGACCCATATCATGAGCAGTACTTC.

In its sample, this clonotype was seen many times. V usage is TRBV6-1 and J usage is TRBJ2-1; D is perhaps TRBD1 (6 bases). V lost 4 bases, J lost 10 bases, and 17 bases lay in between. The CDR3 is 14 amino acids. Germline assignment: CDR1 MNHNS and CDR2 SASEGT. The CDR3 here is CASSAWDKPREQFF. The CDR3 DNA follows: TGTGCCAGCAGTGCGTGGGACAAGCCGAGAGAGCAGTTCTTC.

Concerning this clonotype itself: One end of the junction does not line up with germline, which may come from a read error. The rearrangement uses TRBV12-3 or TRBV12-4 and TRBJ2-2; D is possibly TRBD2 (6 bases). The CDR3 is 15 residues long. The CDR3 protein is CASAPGGANTGERFF. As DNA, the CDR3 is TGTGCCAGCGCCCCGGGCGGGGCGAACACCGGGGAGCGGTTTTTT.

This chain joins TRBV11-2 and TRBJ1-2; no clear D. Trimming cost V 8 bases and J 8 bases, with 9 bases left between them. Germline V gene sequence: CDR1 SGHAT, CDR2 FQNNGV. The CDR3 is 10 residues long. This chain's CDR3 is CASGEGGYTF. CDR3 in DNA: TGTGCCAGCGGCGAGGGCGGCTACACCTTC.

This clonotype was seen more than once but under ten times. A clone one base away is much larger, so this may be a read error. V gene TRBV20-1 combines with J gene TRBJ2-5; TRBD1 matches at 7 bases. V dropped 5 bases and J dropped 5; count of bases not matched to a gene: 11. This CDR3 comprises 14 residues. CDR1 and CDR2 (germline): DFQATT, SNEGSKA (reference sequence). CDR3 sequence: CSAGAGGKGETQYF. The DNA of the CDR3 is TGCAGTGCTGGAGCAGGGGGTAAGGGGGAGACCCAGTACTTC.

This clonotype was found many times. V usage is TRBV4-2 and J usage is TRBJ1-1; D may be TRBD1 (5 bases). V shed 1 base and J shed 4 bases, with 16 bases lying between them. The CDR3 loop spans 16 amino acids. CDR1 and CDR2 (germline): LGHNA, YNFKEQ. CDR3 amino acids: CASSQGGGGVGTEAFF. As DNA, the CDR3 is TGTGCCAGCAGCCAAGGGGGGGGGGGAGTAGGCACTGAAGCTTTCTTT.

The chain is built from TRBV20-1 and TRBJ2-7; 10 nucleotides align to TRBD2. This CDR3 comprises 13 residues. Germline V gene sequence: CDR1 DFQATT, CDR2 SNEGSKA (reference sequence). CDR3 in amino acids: CSQGLAATYEQYF. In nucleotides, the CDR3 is TGCAGCCAAGGACTAGCGGCCACCTACGAGCAGTACTTC.

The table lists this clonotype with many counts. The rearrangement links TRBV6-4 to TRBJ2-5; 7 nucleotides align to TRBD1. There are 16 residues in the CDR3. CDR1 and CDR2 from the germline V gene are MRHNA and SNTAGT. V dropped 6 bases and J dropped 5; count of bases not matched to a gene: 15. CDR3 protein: CASRNRQGRVEETQYF. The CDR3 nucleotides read TGTGCCAGCAGAAACCGACAGGGAAGGGTGGAGGAGACCCAGTACTTC.

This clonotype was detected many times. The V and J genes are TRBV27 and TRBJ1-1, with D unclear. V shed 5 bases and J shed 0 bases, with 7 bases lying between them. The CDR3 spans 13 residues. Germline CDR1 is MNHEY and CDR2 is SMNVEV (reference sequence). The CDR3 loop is CASSGALNTEAFF. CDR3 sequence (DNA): TGTGCCAGCAGTGGAGCGTTGAACACTGAAGCTTTCTTT.

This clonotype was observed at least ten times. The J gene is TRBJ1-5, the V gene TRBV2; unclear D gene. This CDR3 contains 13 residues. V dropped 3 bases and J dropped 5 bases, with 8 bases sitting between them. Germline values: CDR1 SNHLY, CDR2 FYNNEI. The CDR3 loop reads CASSENSYQPQHF. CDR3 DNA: TGTGCCAGCAGTGAGAACAGTTATCAGCCCCAGCATTTT. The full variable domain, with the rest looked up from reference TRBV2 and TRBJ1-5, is EPEVTQTPSHQVTQMGQEVILRCVPISNHLYFYWYRQILGQKVEFLVSFYNNEISEKSEIFDDQFSVERPDGSNFTLKIRSTKLEDSAMYFCASSENSYQPQHFGDGTRLSIL.

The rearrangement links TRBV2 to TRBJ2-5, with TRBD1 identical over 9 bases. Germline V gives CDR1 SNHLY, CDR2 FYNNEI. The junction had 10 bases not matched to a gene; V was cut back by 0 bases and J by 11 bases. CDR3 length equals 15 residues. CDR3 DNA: TGTGCCAGCAGTGAAGCTGGGACAGGGAAAGGAGAGCAGTACTTC. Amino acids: CASSEAGTGKGEQYF.

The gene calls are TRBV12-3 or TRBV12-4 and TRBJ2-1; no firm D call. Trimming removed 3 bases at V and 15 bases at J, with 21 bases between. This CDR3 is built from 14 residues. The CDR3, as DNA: TGTGCCAGCAGTTTTCGTTCGGCCTCCCCAAGAGGGTTCTTC. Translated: CASSFRSASPRGFF.

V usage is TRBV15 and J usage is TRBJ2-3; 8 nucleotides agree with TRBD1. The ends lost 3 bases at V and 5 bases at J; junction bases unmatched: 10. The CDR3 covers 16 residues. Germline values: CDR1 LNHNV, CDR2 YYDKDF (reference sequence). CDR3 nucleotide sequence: TGTGCCACCAGCAGGGAACGACAGGGGAGAGTAGATACGCAGTATTTT. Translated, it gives CATSRERQGRVDTQYF.

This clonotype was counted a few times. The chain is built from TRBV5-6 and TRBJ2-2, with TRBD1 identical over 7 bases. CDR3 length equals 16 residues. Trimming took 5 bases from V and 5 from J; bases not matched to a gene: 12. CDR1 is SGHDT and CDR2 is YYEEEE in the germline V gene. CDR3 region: CASSRPPGTETGELFF. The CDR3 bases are TGTGCCAGCAGTCGACCACCCGGGACAGAGACCGGGGAGCTGTTTTTT. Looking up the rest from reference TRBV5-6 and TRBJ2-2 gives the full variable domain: DAGVTQSPTHLIKTRGQQVTLRCSPKSGHDTVSWYQQALGQGPQFIFQYYEEEERQRGNFPDRFSGHQFPNYSSELNVNALLLGDSALYLCASSRPPGTETGELFFGEGSRLTVL.

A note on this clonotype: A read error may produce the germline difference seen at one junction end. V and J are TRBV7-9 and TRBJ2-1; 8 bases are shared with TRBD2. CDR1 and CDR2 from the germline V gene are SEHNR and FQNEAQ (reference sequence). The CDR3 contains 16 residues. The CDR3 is CACSSPGTRGFVEQFF. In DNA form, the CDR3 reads TGTGCCTGCAGCTCTCCCGGGACTAGGGGGTTTGTTGAGCAGTTCTTC. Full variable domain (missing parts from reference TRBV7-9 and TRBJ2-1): DTGVSQNPRHKITKRGQNVTFRCDPISEHNRLYWYRQTLGQGPEFLTYFQNEAQLEKSRLLSDRFSAERPKGSFSTLEIQRTEQGDSAMYLCACSSPGTRGFVEQFFGPGTRLTVL.

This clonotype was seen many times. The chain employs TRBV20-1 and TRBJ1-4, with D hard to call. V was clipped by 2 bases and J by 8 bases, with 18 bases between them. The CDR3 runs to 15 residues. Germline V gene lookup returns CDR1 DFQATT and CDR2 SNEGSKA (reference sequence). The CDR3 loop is CSARSPLNTREKLFF. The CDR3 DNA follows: TGCAGTGCTAGATCGCCCCTAAACACCAGAGAAAAACTGTTTTTT.

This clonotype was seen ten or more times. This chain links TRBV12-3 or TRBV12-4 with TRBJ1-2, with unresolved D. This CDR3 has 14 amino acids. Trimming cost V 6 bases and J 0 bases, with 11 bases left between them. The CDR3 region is CASSRGVANYGYTF. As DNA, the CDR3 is TGTGCCAGCAGCCGCGGGGTAGCTAACTATGGCTACACCTTC.

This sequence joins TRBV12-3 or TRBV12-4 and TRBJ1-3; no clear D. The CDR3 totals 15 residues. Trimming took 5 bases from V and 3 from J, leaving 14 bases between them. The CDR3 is CASSPHGGLGNTIYF. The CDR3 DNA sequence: TGTGCCAGCAGTCCTCACGGAGGGCTTGGAAACACCATATATTTT.

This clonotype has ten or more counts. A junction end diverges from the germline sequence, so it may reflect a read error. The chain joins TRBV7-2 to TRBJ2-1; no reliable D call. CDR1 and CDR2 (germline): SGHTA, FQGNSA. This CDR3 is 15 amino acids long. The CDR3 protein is CASSLGSSSYNEQFF. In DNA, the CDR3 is TGCGCCAGCAGCTTGGGGTCGAGCTCCTACAATGAGCAGTTCTTC.

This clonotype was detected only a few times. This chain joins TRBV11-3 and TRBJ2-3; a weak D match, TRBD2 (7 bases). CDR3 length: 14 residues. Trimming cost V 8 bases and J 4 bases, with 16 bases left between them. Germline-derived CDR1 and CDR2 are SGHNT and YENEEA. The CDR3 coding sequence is TGTGCCAGCGCAACCCGGGGGGCCCCAGATACGCAGTATTTT. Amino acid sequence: CASATRGAPDTQYF.

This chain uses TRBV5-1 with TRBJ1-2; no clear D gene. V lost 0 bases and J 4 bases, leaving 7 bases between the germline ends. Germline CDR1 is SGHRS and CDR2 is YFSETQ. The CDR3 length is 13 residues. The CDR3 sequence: CASSLESSYGYTF. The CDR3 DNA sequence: TGCGCCAGCAGCTTGGAAAGTTCCTATGGCTACACCTTC.

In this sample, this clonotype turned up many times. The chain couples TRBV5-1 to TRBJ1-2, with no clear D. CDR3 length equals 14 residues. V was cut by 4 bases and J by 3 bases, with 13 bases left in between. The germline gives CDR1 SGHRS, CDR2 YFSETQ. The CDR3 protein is CASSTETNDYGYTF. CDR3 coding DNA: TGCGCCAGCAGCACTGAGACCAACGACTATGGCTACACCTTC.